The 27 T cell receptor beta chains listed next were all sequenced from one sample in a study of T cells in Graves' hyperthyroidism and ophthalmopathy. Amplification yielded TCR beta CDR3 regions, with RNA transcripts as the source. Primed by the HTBI set, a first-round RT-PCR was run on the TCR CDR3. Via MiXCR, TCRdb re-called the multiplex PCR reads, giving one row per CDR3 protein. Here the sample spans around 600,000 distinct CDR3 sequences, about 14% being singletons. The specimen was blood. These receptors all come from a woman between 45 and 65 years old with Graves' ophthalmopathy.

This clonotype was counted only a few times. V gene TRBV4-3 combines with J gene TRBJ1-1; 8 nucleotides line up with TRBD1. V lost 4 bases to trimming and J lost 1 base; unmatched junction nucleotides: 8. In germline, CDR1 is LGHNA, CDR2 YSLEER. The CDR3 sequence is 16 residues long. CDR3 sequence (DNA): TGCGCCAGCAGCCGAACGACAGGGGCAAGGAACACTGAAGCTTTCTTT. It translates to CASSRTTGARNTEAFF.

This clonotype was found a few times. This chain uses TRBV6-1 with TRBJ1-6; unclear D gene. The germline CDR1 and CDR2 sequences are MNHNS and SASEGT. The length of the CDR3 is 13 residues. V lost 8 bases, J lost 4 bases, and 9 bases lay in between. The CDR3 DNA follows: TGTGCCAGCGTGGACCAATATAATTCACCCCTCCACTTT. It codes for CASVDQYNSPLHF.

This clonotype was seen at least ten times. The V call is TRBV6-1, the J call TRBJ2-3, with 8 bases fitting TRBD1. Germline CDR1 and CDR2: MNHNS and SASEGT. The CDR3 covers 14 residues. Germline trimming cut 5 bases from V and 3 bases from J; bases unmatched to any gene: 4. CDR3 region: CASSQDRGTDTQYF. The DNA of the CDR3 is TGTGCCAGCAGTCAAGACAGGGGTACAGATACGCAGTATTTT.

This clonotype came up many times. The gene calls are TRBV24-1 and TRBJ2-3; D perhaps matches TRBD1 (6 bases). CDR3 length: 15 amino acids. Trimming took off 3 bases at V and 1 base at J, with 10 bases between the two ends. Per the germline V gene, CDR1 is KGHDR and CDR2 is SFDVKD. For the CDR3, the DNA is TGTGCCACCAGTGATCAGGGACATGGCACAGATACGCAGTATTTT. Translation: CATSDQGHGTDTQYF.

Many counts were recorded for this clonotype. The V and J genes are TRBV5-1 and TRBJ1-4, with D tentatively TRBD1 (6 bases). Germline CDR1 SGHRS, CDR2 YFSETQ. Deletions cut 1 base from V and 5 bases from J, with 12 bases between. The CDR3 has 15 amino acids. The CDR3 here is CASSLMAGENEKLFF. CDR3 DNA sequence: TGCGCCAGCAGCTTGATGGCAGGGGAGAATGAAAAACTGTTTTTT.

This clonotype has a count of ten or more. V is TRBV12-3 or TRBV12-4 and J is TRBJ1-1; D is ambiguous. The V gene lost 2 bases and the J gene lost 0 bases, with 4 bases spanning the gap. This CDR3 has 13 amino acids. As DNA, the CDR3 is TGTGCCAGCAGTTTACATGTGAACACTGAAGCTTTCTTT. Encoded protein: CASSLHVNTEAFF.

About this clonotype: This may stem from a read error, because a much larger clone lies one nucleotide away. This rearrangement joins TRBV7-9 to TRBJ2-3; D perhaps matches TRBD2 (5 bases). Germline values: CDR1 SEHNR, CDR2 FQNEAQ (reference sequence). The CDR3 has 15 residues. V dropped 5 bases and J dropped 5 bases, with 17 bases sitting between them. The CDR3 sequence: CASSLVWTGLDTQYF. The CDR3 nucleotides read TGTGCCAGCAGCCTCGTCTGGACTGGCTTAGATACGCAGTATTTT.

This clonotype has at least ten counts. The rearrangement uses TRBV7-9 and TRBJ1-5; D call uncertain. The CDR3 sequence is 19 residues long. The ends were cut back, 5 bases at V and 0 bases at J, with 23 bases in the middle. The germline gives CDR1 SEHNR, CDR2 FQNEAQ (reference sequence). DNA of the CDR3: TGTGCCAGCAGCCAATCGAAGAGCGGTTTTGAGGATAGCAATCAGCCCCAGCATTTT. Residues: CASSQSKSGFEDSNQPQHF. The whole variable domain, remainder taken from reference TRBV7-9 and TRBJ1-5, is DTGVSQNPRHKITKRGQNVTFRCDPISEHNRLYWYRQTLGQGPEFLTYFQNEAQLEKSRLLSDRFSAERPKGSFSTLEIQRTEQGDSAMYLCASSQSKSGFEDSNQPQHFGDGTRLSIL.

This clonotype was picked up many times. The rearrangement links TRBV2 to TRBJ1-1, with unresolved D. Deletions cut 1 base from V and 3 bases from J, with 6 bases between. This CDR3 is 13 amino acids long. The V gene's germline CDR1 is SNHLY and CDR2 FYNNEI. The CDR3 coding sequence is TGTGCCAGCAGTGAAGTCAGAGACACTGAAGCTTTCTTT. It specifies CASSEVRDTEAFF.

This clonotype was counted at least ten times. The J gene is TRBJ1-2, the V gene TRBV19; possibly TRBD1 for D (5 bases). This CDR3 spans 14 amino acids. V gave up 5 bases and J gave up 3 bases, with 13 bases separating them. Germline V gives CDR1 LNHDA, CDR2 SQIVND (reference sequence). Written as DNA, the CDR3 is TGTGCCAGTAGTCGTTGGACAAGCGACTATGGCTACACCTTC. Translation gives CASSRWTSDYGYTF. Drawing the rest from reference TRBV19 and TRBJ1-2, the complete variable domain is DGGITQSPKYLFRKEGQNVTLSCEQNLNHDAMYWYRQDPGQGLRLIYYSQIVNDFQKGDIAEGYSVSREKKESFPLTVTSAQKNPTAFYLCASSRWTSDYGYTFGSGTRLTVV.

The chain links TRBV12-3 or TRBV12-4 to TRBJ1-3, with D uncertain. V was pared by 2 bases and J by 2 bases, with 10 bases between. This CDR3 region has 15 residues. The CDR3 here is CASSLSRVPGNTIYF. The CDR3 DNA follows: TGTGCCAGCAGTTTATCAAGAGTACCTGGAAACACCATATATTTT.

This clonotype appeared a few times. The rearrangement links TRBV15 to TRBJ2-7, with D tentatively TRBD1 (5 bases). There are 13 residues in the CDR3. V was shortened by 5 bases and J by 2 bases, with 10 bases between the two germline ends. The germline V gene encodes CDR1 LNHNV and CDR2 YYDKDF (reference sequence). This CDR3 reads CATSRTQPYEQYF. The CDR3 DNA reads TGTGCCACCAGCCGGACACAACCCTACGAGCAGTACTTC.

This chain joins TRBV7-2 and TRBJ1-3, with 8 bases that match TRBD1. Looked up from germline, CDR1 is SGHTA and CDR2 is FQGNSA. This CDR3 contains 19 residues. With V trimmed by 4 bases and J by 2 bases, 16 bases remained unmatched. The CDR3 region is CASSSPGQVSPAPGNTIYF. Written as DNA, the CDR3 is TGTGCCAGCAGCTCCCCGGGACAGGTGTCCCCAGCGCCTGGAAACACCATATATTTT.

This clonotype has at least ten counts. This chain links TRBV7-9 with TRBJ2-7; weak D call: TRBD2 (6 bases). Trimming pared 3 bases from V and 1 base from J, leaving 13 bases between. This CDR3 region has 15 residues. CDR1 and CDR2 (germline): SEHNR, FQNEAQ (reference sequence). The chain's CDR3 is CASSFSGRLSYEQYF. The CDR3 DNA reads TGTGCCAGCAGCTTTTCGGGGAGGCTGTCCTACGAGCAGTACTTC.

There are a few counts of this clonotype. The chain uses TRBV4-3 and TRBJ2-1, with TRBD2 identical over 13 bases. V shed 1 base, J shed 9 bases, and the junction held 6 bases outside the gene matches. Germline lookup yields CDR1 LGHNA and CDR2 YSLEER. The CDR3 has 16 amino acids. The CDR3 region has the DNA TGCGCCAGCAGCCAAGGACGGACTAGCGGGAGCGCTGAGCAGTTCTTC. It encodes CASSQGRTSGSAEQFF.

This clonotype was detected only a few times. Germline is not matched at one junction end, which may reflect a read error. The chain is built from TRBV6-2 or TRBV6-3 and TRBJ1-1, with D possibly TRBD1 on 6 matching bases. CDR1 MNHEY and CDR2 SVGEGT come from the germline V gene. CDR3 length: 11 residues. The CDR3 sequence is CAGSWGLEAFF. As DNA, the CDR3 is TGTGCCGGCAGTTGGGGGCTTGAAGCTTTCTTT.

This clonotype occurred many times. The rearrangement links TRBV15 to TRBJ2-7; weak D call: TRBD1 (6 bases). Between the trimmed V and J ends, which lost 0 bases and 2 bases, there was a span of 11 bases. The germline V gene has CDR1 LNHNV and CDR2 YYDKDF (reference sequence). The CDR3 loop spans 15 amino acids. The CDR3 sequence: CATSREGPGAYEQYF. CDR3 DNA sequence: TGTGCCACCAGCAGAGAGGGGCCAGGGGCCTACGAGCAGTACTTC.

This clonotype came up many times. The rearrangement joins TRBV9 to TRBJ2-7, with 8 bases lining up with TRBD2. Germline lookup yields CDR1 SGDLS and CDR2 YYNGEE. The CDR3 is 17 residues long. The trim removed 0 bases at V and 0 bases at J, leaving 8 bases unmatched. CDR3 amino acids: CASSVGVPGTSSYEQYF. The CDR3, as DNA: TGTGCCAGCAGCGTAGGAGTACCGGGGACTAGCTCCTACGAGCAGTACTTC. The full variable domain, in which reference TRBV9 and TRBJ2-7 provide the parts outside the CDR3, is DSGVTQTPKHLITATGQRVTLRCSPRSGDLSVYWYQQSLDQGLQFLIQYYNGEERAKGNILERFSAQQFPDLHSELNLSSLELGDSALYFCASSVGVPGTSSYEQYFGPGTRLTVT.

The sample holds a few counts of this clonotype. The junction shows a germline mismatch at one end, possibly a read error. The chain carries TRBV7-9 and TRBJ1-2, with D hard to call. The germline CDR1 and CDR2 sequences are SEHNR and FQNEAQ (reference sequence). CDR3 length equals 13 residues. This chain's CDR3 is CASSLALALGYTF. The CDR3 nucleotides read TGTGCCAGCAGTTTAGCGTTGGCTTTGGGCTACACCTTC.

This clonotype was picked up many times. This chain links TRBV6-2 or TRBV6-3 with TRBJ2-7; maybe TRBD2 (6 bases). Germline loops: CDR1 MNHEY, CDR2 SVGEGT. There are 14 residues in the CDR3. Trimming pared 6 bases from V and 6 bases from J, leaving 18 bases between. The CDR3 loop is CASRNGGVTGEQYF. The CDR3 region has the DNA TGTGCCAGCAGGAATGGCGGGGTAACAGGCGAGCAGTACTTC.

This clonotype was seen ten or more times. This chain joins TRBV5-1 and TRBJ1-1, with 8 bases that match TRBD1. The V gene's germline CDR1 is SGHRS and CDR2 YFSETQ. V shed 5 bases and J 4 bases; nucleotides not matched to a gene: 7. This CDR3 contains 14 residues. DNA of the CDR3: TGCGCCAGCAGAGAGGACAGGGTGATCACTGAAGCTTTCTTT. Its protein is CASREDRVITEAFF. Complete variable domain (other parts from reference TRBV5-1 and TRBJ1-1): KAGVTQTPRYLIKTRGQQVTLSCSPISGHRSVSWYQQTPGQGLQFLFEYFSETQRNKGNFPGRFSGRQFSNSRSEMNVSTLELGDSALYLCASREDRVITEAFFGQGTRLTVV.

This clonotype was seen ten or more times. The chain links TRBV9 to TRBJ2-1; D unclear. The CDR3 has 13 amino acids. Germline values: CDR1 SGDLS, CDR2 YYNGEE. Trimming removed 7 bases at V and 5 bases at J, with 13 bases between. The CDR3 here is CASRGSVDNEQFF. The CDR3 DNA follows: TGTGCCAGCCGCGGTTCGGTAGACAATGAGCAGTTCTTC.

This clonotype has more than one count but fewer than ten. The chain combines TRBV7-2 with TRBJ2-5; 8 bases match TRBD2. Losses at the gene ends were 3 bases for V and 5 bases for J; bases not matched to a gene: 5. Germline assignment: CDR1 SGHTA and CDR2 FQGNSA. CDR3 length: 14 amino acids. The CDR3 sequence is CASSFQGGGETQYF. CDR3 in DNA: TGTGCCAGCAGCTTCCAAGGCGGGGGGGAGACCCAGTACTTC. Full variable domain (remainder filled in from reference TRBV7-2 and TRBJ2-5): GAGVSQSPSNKVTEKGKDVELRCDPISGHTALYWYRQSLGQGLEFLIYFQGNSAPDKSGLPSDRFSAERTGGSVSTLTIQRTQQEDSAVYLCASSFQGGGETQYFGPGTRLLVL.

V is TRBV19 and J is TRBJ1-4, with D maybe TRBD1 (5 bases). The V gene's germline CDR1 is LNHDA and CDR2 SQIVND (reference sequence). The V and J ends lost 6 bases and 7 bases respectively, with 15 bases between them. The CDR3 covers 14 residues. The CDR3 here is CASSWTRESEKLFF. The CDR3 nucleotides read TGTGCCAGTAGCTGGACAAGGGAAAGTGAAAAACTGTTTTTT.

V gene TRBV7-3 combines with J gene TRBJ2-7; D gene uncertain. V was trimmed by 6 bases and J by 0 bases, leaving 12 bases between them. Germline loops: CDR1 SGHTA, CDR2 FQGTGA. This CDR3 has 14 amino acids. The DNA for the CDR3 is TGTGCCAGCAGGCTGACTGTAAACTCCTACGAGCAGTACTTC. This sequence encodes CASRLTVNSYEQYF.

Many counts were recorded for this clonotype. The chain couples TRBV11-2 to TRBJ2-1, with 12 bases that match TRBD2. Germline-derived CDR1 and CDR2 are SGHAT and FQNNGV. CDR3 size: 16 residues. V shed 5 bases and J 7 bases; nucleotides not matched to a gene: 9. CDR3 DNA: TGTGCCAGCAGCGGGGGGACTAGCGGGTTCGGGAATGAGCAGTTCTTC. It yields the protein CASSGGTSGFGNEQFF. The entire variable domain, with the rest obtained from reference TRBV11-2 and TRBJ2-1, is as follows: EAGVAQSPRYKIIEKRQSVAFWCNPISGHATLYWYQQILGQGPKLLIQFQNNGVVDDSQLPKDRFSAERLKGVDSTLKIQPAKLEDSAVYLCASSGGTSGFGNEQFFGPGTRLTVL.

This clonotype was detected many times. V gene TRBV3-1 combines with J gene TRBJ2-2, with no clear D. Deletions cut 0 bases from V and 6 bases from J, with 5 bases between. The CDR3 runs 13 residues. CDR1 and CDR2 (germline): LGHDT, YNNKEL (reference sequence). CDR3 in amino acids: CASSQEVSGELFF. CDR3 DNA sequence: TGTGCCAGCAGCCAAGAGGTCTCCGGGGAGCTGTTTTTT.